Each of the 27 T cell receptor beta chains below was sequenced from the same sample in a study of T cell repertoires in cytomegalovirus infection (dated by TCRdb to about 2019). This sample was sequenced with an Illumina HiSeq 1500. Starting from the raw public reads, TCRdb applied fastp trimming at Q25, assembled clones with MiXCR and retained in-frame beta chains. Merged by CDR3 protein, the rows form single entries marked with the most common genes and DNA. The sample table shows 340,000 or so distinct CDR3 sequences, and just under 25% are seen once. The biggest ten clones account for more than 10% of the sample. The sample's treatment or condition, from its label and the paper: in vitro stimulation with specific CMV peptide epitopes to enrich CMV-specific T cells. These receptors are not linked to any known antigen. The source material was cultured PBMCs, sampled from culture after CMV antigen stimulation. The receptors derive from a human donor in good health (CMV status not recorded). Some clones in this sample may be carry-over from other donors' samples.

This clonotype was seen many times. CDR3 DNA: TGTGCCAGCACCCGGGGGGCAACTAATGAAAAACTGTTTTTT. Amino acid sequence: CASTRGATNEKLFF. This chain joins TRBV7-8 and TRBJ1-4, with D maybe TRBD1 (5 bases). From germline, CDR1 is SGHVS and CDR2 FQNEAQ. CDR3 length: 14 residues. V shed 7 bases and J shed 0 bases, with 9 bases lying between them.

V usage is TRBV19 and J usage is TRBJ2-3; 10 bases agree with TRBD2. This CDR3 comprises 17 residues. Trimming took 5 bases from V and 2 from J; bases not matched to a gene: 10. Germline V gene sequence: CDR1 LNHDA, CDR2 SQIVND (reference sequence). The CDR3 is CASSVTSGTINTDTQYF. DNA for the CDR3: TGTGCCAGTAGTGTTACTAGCGGGACCATAAACACAGATACGCAGTATTTT.

The CDR3 loop reads CASSSPGWAGRNQPQHF. CDR3 nucleotide sequence: TGTGCCAGCAGTTCCCCCGGGTGGGCCGGAAGAAATCAGCCCCAGCATTTT. The rearrangement uses TRBV12-3 or TRBV12-4 and TRBJ1-5; D gene uncertain. Trimming left V 4 bases short and J 4 bases short, with 20 bases between. The CDR3 contains 17 residues.

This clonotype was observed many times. CDR3 nucleotides: TGTGCCAGCAGCCCTTGGGGACTAGCGGGGCAAGAGACCCAGTACTTC. It is translated as CASSPWGLAGQETQYF. This chain joins TRBV7-6 and TRBJ2-5; 13 positions match TRBD2. This CDR3 region has 16 residues. J was trimmed by 2 bases and V by 5 bases; bases with no gene match: 5. CDR1 is SGHVS, CDR2 FNYEAQ, per germline.

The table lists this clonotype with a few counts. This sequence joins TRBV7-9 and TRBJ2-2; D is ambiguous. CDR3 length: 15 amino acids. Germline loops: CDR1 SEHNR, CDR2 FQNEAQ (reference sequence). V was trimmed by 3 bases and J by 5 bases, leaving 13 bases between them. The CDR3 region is CASSLLEPATGELFF. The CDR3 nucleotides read TGTGCCAGCAGCTTGTTGGAGCCGGCGACCGGGGAGCTGTTTTTT.

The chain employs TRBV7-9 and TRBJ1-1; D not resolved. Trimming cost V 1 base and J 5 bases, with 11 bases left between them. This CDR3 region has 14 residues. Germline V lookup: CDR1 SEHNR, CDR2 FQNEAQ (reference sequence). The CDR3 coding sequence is TGTGCCAGCAGCTTAGTGTCCGTGAGAACTGAAGCTTTCTTT. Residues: CASSLVSVRTEAFF. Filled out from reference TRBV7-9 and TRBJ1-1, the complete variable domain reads DTGVSQNPRHKITKRGQNVTFRCDPISEHNRLYWYRQTLGQGPEFLTYFQNEAQLEKSRLLSDRFSAERPKGSFSTLEIQRTEQGDSAMYLCASSLVSVRTEAFFGQGTRLTVV.

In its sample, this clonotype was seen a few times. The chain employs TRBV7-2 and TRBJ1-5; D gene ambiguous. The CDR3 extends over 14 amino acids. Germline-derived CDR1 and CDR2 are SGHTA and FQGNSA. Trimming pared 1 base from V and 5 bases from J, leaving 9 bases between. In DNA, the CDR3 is TGTGCCAGCAGCTTAGAAAGGAGGGATCAGCCCCAGCATTTT. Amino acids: CASSLERRDQPQHF.

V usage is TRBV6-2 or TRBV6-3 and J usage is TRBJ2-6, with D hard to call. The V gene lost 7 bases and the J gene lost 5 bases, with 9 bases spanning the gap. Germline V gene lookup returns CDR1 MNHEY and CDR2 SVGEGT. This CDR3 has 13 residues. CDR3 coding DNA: TGTGCCAGCACGAAAGGCTGGGCCAACGTCCTGACTTTC. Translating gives CASTKGWANVLTF.

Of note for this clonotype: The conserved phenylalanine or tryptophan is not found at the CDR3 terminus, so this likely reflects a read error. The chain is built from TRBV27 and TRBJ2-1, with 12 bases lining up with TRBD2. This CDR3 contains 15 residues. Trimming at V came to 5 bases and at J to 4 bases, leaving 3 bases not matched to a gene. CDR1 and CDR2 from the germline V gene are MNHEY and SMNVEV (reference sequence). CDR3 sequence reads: CASSAGTSGYNEQFS. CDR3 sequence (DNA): TGTGCCAGCAGTGCAGGGACTAGCGGGTACAATGAGCAGTTCTCC.

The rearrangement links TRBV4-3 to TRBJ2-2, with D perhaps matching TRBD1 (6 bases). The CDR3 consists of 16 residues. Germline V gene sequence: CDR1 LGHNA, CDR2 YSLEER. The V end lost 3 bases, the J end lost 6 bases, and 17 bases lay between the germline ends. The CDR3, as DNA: TGCGCCAGCAGCCATAACAGGGATCCCGGGGCCGGGGAGCTGTTTTTT. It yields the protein CASSHNRDPGAGELFF.

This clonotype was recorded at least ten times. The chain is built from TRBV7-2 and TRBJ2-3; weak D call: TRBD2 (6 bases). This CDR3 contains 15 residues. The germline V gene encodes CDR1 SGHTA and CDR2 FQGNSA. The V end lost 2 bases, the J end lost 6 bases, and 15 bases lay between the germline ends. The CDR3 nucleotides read TGTGCCAGCAGCTTATTTGGAGGGCCTGGGGATACGCAGTATTTT. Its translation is CASSLFGGPGDTQYF.

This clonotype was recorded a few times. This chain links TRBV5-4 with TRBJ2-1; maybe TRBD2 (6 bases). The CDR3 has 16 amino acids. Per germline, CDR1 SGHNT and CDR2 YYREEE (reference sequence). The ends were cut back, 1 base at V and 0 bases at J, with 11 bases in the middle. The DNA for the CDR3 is TGTGCCAGCAGCTTGCTTGGCGGGAACTCCTACAATGAGCAGTTCTTC. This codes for CASSLLGGNSYNEQFF. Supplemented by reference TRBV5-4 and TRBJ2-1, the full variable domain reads ETGVTQSPTHLIKTRGQQVTLRCSSQSGHNTVSWYQQALGQGPQFIFQYYREEENGRGNFPPRFSGLQFPNYSSELNVNALELDDSALYLCASSLLGGNSYNEQFFGPGTRLTVL.

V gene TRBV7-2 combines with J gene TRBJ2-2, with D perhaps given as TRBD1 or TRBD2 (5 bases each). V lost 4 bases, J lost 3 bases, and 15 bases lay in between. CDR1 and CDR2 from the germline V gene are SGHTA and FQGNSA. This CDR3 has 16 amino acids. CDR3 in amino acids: CASSSRTGTDTGELFF. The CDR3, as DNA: TGTGCCAGCAGCTCTCGAACCGGGACGGACACCGGGGAGCTGTTTTTT. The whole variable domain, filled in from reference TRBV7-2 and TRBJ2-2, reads GAGVSQSPSNKVTEKGKDVELRCDPISGHTALYWYRQSLGQGLEFLIYFQGNSAPDKSGLPSDRFSAERTGGSVSTLTIQRTQQEDSAVYLCASSSRTGTDTGELFFGEGSRLTVL.

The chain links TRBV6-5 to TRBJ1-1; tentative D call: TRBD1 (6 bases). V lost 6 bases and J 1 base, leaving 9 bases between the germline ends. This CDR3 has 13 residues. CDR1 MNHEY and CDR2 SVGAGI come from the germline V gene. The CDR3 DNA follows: TGTGCCAGCAGACAGGGAGGGAACACTGAAGCTTTCTTT. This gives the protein CASRQGGNTEAFF.

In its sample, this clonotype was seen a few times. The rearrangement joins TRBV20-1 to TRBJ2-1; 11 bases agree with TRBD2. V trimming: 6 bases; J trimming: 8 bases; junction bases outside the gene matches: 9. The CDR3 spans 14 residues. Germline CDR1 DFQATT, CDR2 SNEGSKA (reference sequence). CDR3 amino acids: CSAQTSGRKDEQFF. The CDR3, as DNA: TGCAGTGCCCAAACTAGCGGGAGAAAAGATGAGCAGTTCTTC.

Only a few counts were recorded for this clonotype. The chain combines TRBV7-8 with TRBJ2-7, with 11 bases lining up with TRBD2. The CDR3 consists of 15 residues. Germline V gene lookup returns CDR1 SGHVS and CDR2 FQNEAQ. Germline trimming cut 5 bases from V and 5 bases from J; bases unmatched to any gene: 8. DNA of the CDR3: TGTGCCAGCAGCCCGCGGACTAGCGGGTCCCACGAGCAGTACTTC. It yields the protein CASSPRTSGSHEQYF.

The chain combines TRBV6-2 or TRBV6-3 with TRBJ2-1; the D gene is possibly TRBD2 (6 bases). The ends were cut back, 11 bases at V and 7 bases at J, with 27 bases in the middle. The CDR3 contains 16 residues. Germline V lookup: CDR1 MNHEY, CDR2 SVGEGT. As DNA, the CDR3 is TGTGCCTCCGAGGGGAGGCTAACGGGAAAGGTAAATGAGCAGTTCTTC. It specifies CASEGRLTGKVNEQFF.

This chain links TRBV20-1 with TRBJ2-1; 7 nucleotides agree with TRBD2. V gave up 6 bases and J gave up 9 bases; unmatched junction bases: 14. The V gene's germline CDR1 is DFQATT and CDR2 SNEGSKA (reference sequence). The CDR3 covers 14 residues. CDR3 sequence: CSAPEGRAFSEQFF. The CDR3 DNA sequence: TGCAGTGCCCCAGAGGGGAGGGCTTTTAGTGAGCAGTTCTTC.

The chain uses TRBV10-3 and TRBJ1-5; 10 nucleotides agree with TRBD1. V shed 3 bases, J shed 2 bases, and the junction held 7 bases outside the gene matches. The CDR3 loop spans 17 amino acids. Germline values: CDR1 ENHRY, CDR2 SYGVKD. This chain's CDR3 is CAISEEGTGVGNQPQHF. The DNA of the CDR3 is TGTGCCATCAGTGAAGAGGGGACAGGGGTGGGCAATCAGCCCCAGCATTTT.

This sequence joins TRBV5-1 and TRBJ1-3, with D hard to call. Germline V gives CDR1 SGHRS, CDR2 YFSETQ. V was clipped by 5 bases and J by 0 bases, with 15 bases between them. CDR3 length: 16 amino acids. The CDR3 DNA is TGCGCCAGCAGGCGAGATACAGCGTTCTCTGGAAACACCATATATTTT. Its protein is CASRRDTAFSGNTIYF.

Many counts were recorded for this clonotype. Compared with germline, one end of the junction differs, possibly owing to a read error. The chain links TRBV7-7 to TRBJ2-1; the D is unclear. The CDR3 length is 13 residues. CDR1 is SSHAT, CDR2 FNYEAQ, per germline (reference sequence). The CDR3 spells CASSFPGPNEQFF. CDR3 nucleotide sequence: TGTGCTAGCAGCTTTCCCGGCCCCAATGAGCAGTTCTTC. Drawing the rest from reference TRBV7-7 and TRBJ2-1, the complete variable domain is GAGVSQSPRYKVTKRGQDVTLRCDPISSHATLYWYQQALGQGPEFLTYFNYEAQPDKSGLPSDRFSAERPEGSISTLTIQRTEQRDSAMYRCASSFPGPNEQFFGPGTRLTVL.

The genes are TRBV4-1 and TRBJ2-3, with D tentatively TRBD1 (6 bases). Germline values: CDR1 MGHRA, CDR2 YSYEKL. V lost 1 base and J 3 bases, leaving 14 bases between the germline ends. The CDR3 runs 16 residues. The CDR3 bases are TGCGCCAGCAGCCAAGGATTTGGACAGTATACAGATACGCAGTATTTT. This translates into CASSQGFGQYTDTQYF.

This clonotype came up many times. CDR3 protein: CASKIAGSSYNEQFF. As DNA, the CDR3 is TGTGCCAGCAAGATAGCGGGGAGCTCCTACAATGAGCAGTTCTTC. The gene calls are TRBV12-3 or TRBV12-4 and TRBJ2-1; TRBD2 matches at 8 bases. Trimming at V came to 7 bases and at J to 0 bases, leaving 5 bases not matched to a gene. This CDR3 region has 15 residues.

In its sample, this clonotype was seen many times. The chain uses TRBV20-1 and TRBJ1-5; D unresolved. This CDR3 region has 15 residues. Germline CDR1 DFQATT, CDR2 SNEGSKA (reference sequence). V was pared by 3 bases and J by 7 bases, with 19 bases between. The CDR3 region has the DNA TGCAGTGCTAGCCCCGTAGGGCAGGAAAGCCAGCCCCAGCATTTT. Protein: CSASPVGQESQPQHF.

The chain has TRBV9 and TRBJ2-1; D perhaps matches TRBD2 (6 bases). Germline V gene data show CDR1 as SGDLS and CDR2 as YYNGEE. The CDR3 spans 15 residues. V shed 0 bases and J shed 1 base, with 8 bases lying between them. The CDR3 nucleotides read TGTGCCAGCAGCGTAGGGAGCGGGTCCTACAATGAGCAGTTCTTC. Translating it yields CASSVGSGSYNEQFF.

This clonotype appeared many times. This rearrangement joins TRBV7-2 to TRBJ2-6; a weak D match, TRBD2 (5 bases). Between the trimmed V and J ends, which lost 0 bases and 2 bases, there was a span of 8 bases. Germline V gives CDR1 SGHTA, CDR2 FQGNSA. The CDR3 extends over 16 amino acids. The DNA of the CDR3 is TGTGCCAGCAGCTTAGCGTTGGGAGCTGGGGCCAACGTCCTGACTTTC. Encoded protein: CASSLALGAGANVLTF.

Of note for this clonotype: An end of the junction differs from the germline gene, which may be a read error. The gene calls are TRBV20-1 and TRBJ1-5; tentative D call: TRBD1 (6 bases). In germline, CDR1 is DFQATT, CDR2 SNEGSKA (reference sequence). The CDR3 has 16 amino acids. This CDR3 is CSAPTSTGGTNQPKHF. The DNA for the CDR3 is TGCAGTGCCCCGACCTCGACAGGAGGGACAAATCAGCCCAAGCATTTT.